The clone carrying this T cell receptor (beta chain) was seen just once. Its antigen is unknown. The data derive from a study of shared clonotypes between healthy human individuals. Broader study findings: Large depth notwithstanding, sorted-subset sequencing proved incomplete by rarefaction.

Clones were sequenced by immunoSEQ multiplex PCR, and TCRdb holds only the in-frame ones, with some missing. The data contain some 1 million clones, roughly 80% of them seen just once; the ten biggest clones take up about 1.4%. This CDR3 spans 14 amino acids. CDR1 is MNHNY, CDR2 SVGAGI, per germline (reference sequence). V was clipped by 2 bases and J by 5 bases; unmatched bases: 5. The sequence derives from a young man in good health. Sequencing input: memory CD4+ T cells sorted from blood. The subset is: CD45RA-negative fraction. The chain combines TRBV6-6 with TRBJ1-2; 7 bases line up with TRBD1. CDR3 amino acids: CASSYTGEEYGYTF. CDR3 bases: TGTGCCAGCAGTTACACAGGGGAGGAATATGGCTACACCTTC.